A selection of T cell receptor beta chains follows, all from one sample in a study of T cell repertoires in ileal Crohn's disease. TCRdb's copy holds only in-frame clones and misses some; the assay was immunoSEQ multiplex PCR. Here the sample spans about 18,000 clones, around 76% being singletons. Input material: ileal tissue. The receptors here all came from an adult with Crohn's disease. Both conserved end residues are part of each CDR3. The size of a clone is reported for some rows only, either as once, few or many, or as a class for expanded clones.

cdr3_length j_call clone_size v_call cdr3_aa
13 TRBJ2-7 - TRBV27 CASSLQGAYEQYF
15 TRBJ2-1 - TRBV4-1 CASSQSGGQHNEQFF
16 TRBJ1-4 - TRBV9 CASSVGETRRNEKLFF
15 TRBJ1-2 - TRBV6-5 CASSYSGDRGRGYTF
16 TRBJ2-2 - TRBV21-1 CASSKGLAGNTGELFF
15 TRBJ2-2 - TRBV6-4 CASSDSAGAAGELFF
16 TRBJ1-6 few TRBV5-1 CASSPLGPRRNSPLHF
15 TRBJ2-1 - TRBV19 CASGPDISSYNEQFF
15 TRBJ1-1 - TRBV27 CASRDPRKVFTEAFF
15 TRBJ1-2 - TRBV19 CASHPMRDRGYGYTF
15 TRBJ2-7 - TRBV4-2 CASSQGDGGSYEQYF
17 TRBJ1-4 - TRBV5-1 CASSLSGQGRVTEKLFF
13 TRBJ1-4 - TRBV7-2 CASSPEGRQRLFF
19 TRBJ2-6 - TRBV5-6 CASSFAWGQGNSGANVLTF
15 TRBJ2-2 - TRBV5-1 CASSLGQMNTGELFF